Included here is one TCR beta chain sequence, with context. What it binds is unknown. The source of the sample is a study of Ad26.COV2.S vaccination and SARS-CoV-2 variants. Study-level findings and limits: A substantial breadth of spike-specific CD8+ and CD4+ T cell responses after vaccination has been reported.

Treatment specified: roughly 19 received Ad26.COV2.S at low or high dose, single or two shots; about 5 received placebo; per-sample allocation not given. Sampling occurred on day 63 after the first vaccine or placebo injection. As its vector, the vaccine had Ad26, which expressed Wuhan-strain SARS-CoV-2 spike. Assay used: immunoSEQ multiplex PCR; TCRdb lists only in-frame clones, some missing. The data hold 350,000 to 450,000 clones, with roughly 85% observed a single time. The sample here was peripheral blood, taken in a trial of Ad26.COV2.S vaccine versus placebo. The sequence came from a person between 18 and 65 years old who received the Ad26.COV2.S COVID-19 vaccine or a placebo.

The CDR3 coding sequence is TGCGCCAGCAGCCTCTCGGGACAGGGGCCCTACGAGCAGTACTTC. As protein: CASSLSGQGPYEQYF. The chain combines TRBV4-1 with TRBJ2-7; 10 bases fit TRBD1. V was clipped by 4 bases and J by 2 bases; unmatched bases: 5. The CDR3 covers 15 residues. Germline assignment: CDR1 MGHRA and CDR2 YSYEKL.